Shown below are 17 T cell receptor beta chains from a single sample sequenced in a study of T cells in women clearing cervical HPV infection. This table comes from immunoSEQ multiplex PCR, and its TCRdb copy is limited to in-frame clones, with some not included. The sample's table shows approximately 41,000 clones. Material for sequencing was blood buffy coat. The receptors originated from a woman aged 18 to 69 with a cervical HPV16 infection that either progressed to CIN3+ or cleared (not recorded which).

As regards this clone: The read halts 3 residues ahead of the CDR3 end, with the missing end drawn from the germline J gene. The chain is built from TRBV7-6 and TRBJ2-2, with D perhaps TRBD1 (6 bases). In germline, CDR1 is SGHVS, CDR2 FNYEAQ. The V and J ends lost 3 bases and 1 base respectively, with 12 bases between them. CDR3 length: 16 residues. CDR3 sequence: CASSFTRTENTGELFF. CDR3 bases read: TGTGCCAGCAGCTTTACCAGGACAGAGAACACCGGGGAG.

As to this clone: The read gets to within 3 residues of the CDR3 end, and the germline J gene fills in the rest. The rearrangement links TRBV29-1 to TRBJ2-3; 13 bases are a match to TRBD2. After removal of 2 bases from V and 0 bases from J, the junction contained 8 bases not matched to a gene. CDR1 is SQVTM and CDR2 is ANQGSEA in the germline V gene. This CDR3 is built from 18 residues. The sequenced part of the CDR3 DNA is TGCAGCGTTGAACGGGGGACTAGCGGGGTAGATAGCACAGATACG. Encoded protein: CSVERGTSGVDSTDT. The CDR3 in full is CSVERGTSGVDSTDTQYF.

Of note for this clone: The read is 3 residues too short to cover the CDR3 end, so that end is filled in from the germline J gene. This chain uses TRBV7-6 with TRBJ1-5; D is undetermined. The germline V and J ends were trimmed by 1 base and 4 bases, with 5 bases remaining between them. This CDR3 region has 13 residues. CDR1 and CDR2 from the germline V gene are SGHVS and FNYEAQ. Incomplete CDR3 DNA: TGTGCCAGCAGCTTAGGTAGAAATCAGCCC. Amino acids: CASSLGRNQP. The CDR3 in its entirety is CASSLGRNQPQHF.

Points on this clone: The read terminates 3 residues ahead of where the CDR3 ends, so the germline J gene completes it. The chain couples TRBV20-1 to TRBJ2-1; 9 positions match TRBD2. V gave up 5 bases and J gave up 2 bases; unmatched junction bases: 7. The germline V gene encodes CDR1 DFQATT and CDR2 SNEGSKA (reference sequence). The CDR3 sequence is 15 residues long. Partial CDR3 DNA: TGCAGTGCTCACATAGCGGGAGCCGCCTACAATGAG. It translates to CSAHIAGAAYNE. The full CDR3 reads CSAHIAGAAYNEQFF.

Concerning this clone: Read sequence stops 3 residues before the CDR3 end, and the germline J gene provides the missing end. The chain links TRBV5-4 to TRBJ2-3, with TRBD2 as a possible D gene (6 bases). There are 14 residues in the CDR3. CDR1 and CDR2 (germline): SGHNT, YYREEE (reference sequence). V was shortened by 4 bases and J by 5 bases, with 14 bases between the two germline ends. CDR3 region: CASSGGSYGDTQYF. CDR3 DNA, as far as it was read: TGTGCCAGCAGCGGGGGGTCCTACGGAGATACG.

Concerning this clone: The read ends 3 residues shy of where the CDR3 ends; the end is completed using the germline J gene. The chain couples TRBV6-1 to TRBJ2-7; maybe TRBD1 (5 bases). The ends were cut back, 1 base at V and 2 bases at J, with 6 bases in the middle. Germline V gene data show CDR1 as MNHNS and CDR2 as SASEGT. This CDR3 comprises 13 residues. The CDR3 sequence: CASSEGTTYEQYF. The sequenced part of the CDR3 DNA is TGTGCCAGCAGTGAAGGGACAACCTACGAG.

Concerning this clone: The missing CDR3 end, 3 residues past where the read stops, is filled in from the germline J gene. This chain links TRBV14 with TRBJ2-3; a possible D gene is TRBD1 (6 bases). The CDR3 extends over 16 amino acids. Trimming shortened V by 1 base and J by 0 bases, and 11 bases separated the two germline ends. Germline-derived CDR1 and CDR2 are SGHDN and FVKESK. The chain's CDR3 is CASSQGPRGSTDTQYF. The CDR3 bases that were read are TGTGCCAGCAGCCAAGGTCCCAGGGGCAGCACAGATACG.

On this clone: Read data end 3 residues before the CDR3 end; the end is taken from the germline J gene. The chain links TRBV7-2 to TRBJ2-5, with a possible D match to TRBD2 (6 bases). V was clipped by 11 bases and J by 5 bases, with 18 bases between them. This CDR3 is built from 13 residues. Germline assignment: CDR1 SGHTA and CDR2 FQGNSA. The CDR3 loop is CAGGTAPRETQYF. The sequenced CDR3 bases are TGTGCCGGGGGGACTGCCCCTCGGGAGACC.

As for this clone: The read stops 3 residues short of the end of the CDR3; the missing end is completed from the germline J gene. The V call is TRBV6-2 or TRBV6-3, the J call TRBJ1-2; 7 bases fit TRBD1. The ends lost 4 bases at V and 2 bases at J; junction bases unmatched: 1. Germline-derived CDR1 and CDR2 are MNHEY and SVGEGT. CDR3 length equals 13 residues. The CDR3 bases that were read are TGTGCCAGCAGTTCGGGACAGAACTATGGC. Protein: CASSSGQNYG. The full CDR3 sequence reads CASSSGQNYGYTF.

As regards this clone: The CDR3 goes on 3 residues after the read ends, and that part is filled in from the germline J gene. The V and J genes are TRBV2 and TRBJ2-3; 8 nucleotides line up with TRBD1. The trim removed 2 bases at V and 6 bases at J, leaving 13 bases unmatched. CDR3 length: 17 amino acids. Germline V gene data show CDR1 as SNHLY and CDR2 as FYNNEI. This CDR3 is CASSERRQGAFSDTQYF. The sequenced part of the CDR3 DNA is TGTGCCAGCAGTGAAAGGAGGCAGGGGGCGTTCTCGGATACG.

Comments on this clone: The read finishes 3 residues shy of the CDR3 end, and the germline J gene is used to complete it. This rearrangement joins TRBV28 to TRBJ1-4; TRBD1 matches at 7 bases. V lost 8 bases, J lost 4 bases, and 4 bases stayed unmatched. Looked up from germline, CDR1 is MDHEN and CDR2 is SYDVKM. CDR3 size: 13 residues. Partial CDR3 DNA: TGTGCCAGCCAGACAGGGATTAATGAAAAA. As protein: CASQTGINEK. The full CDR3 protein reads CASQTGINEKLFF.

The part of the CDR3 DNA that was read is TGCAGTGCCTACAGGGAGGGGGGCACAGATACG. This translates into CSAYREGGTDT. Given in full, the CDR3 is CSAYREGGTDTQYF. The chain couples TRBV20-1 to TRBJ2-3; the D gene is possibly TRBD2 (7 bases). The CDR3 end falls 3 residues outside the read, so it is completed with the germline J gene. The CDR3 totals 14 residues. CDR1 is DFQATT and CDR2 is SNEGSKA in the germline V gene (reference sequence). The V and J ends lost 6 bases and 1 base respectively, with 14 bases between them.

Comments on this clone: At one end, the junction sequence differs from germline, possibly due to a read error. Coverage ceases 3 residues before the CDR3 finishes, and the germline J gene fills in the end. The V and J genes are TRBV7-7 and TRBJ2-5; 14 bases align to TRBD2. Germline values: CDR1 SSHAT, CDR2 FNYEAQ (reference sequence). This CDR3 region has 17 residues. This CDR3 reads CASSFGLAGGLQETQYF. The covered CDR3 bases are TGTGCTAGCAGCTTCGGACTAGCGGGGGGTCTCCAAGAGACC.

Details on this clone: Read coverage stops 3 residues before the CDR3 terminus; the germline J gene supplies the remainder. This chain uses TRBV19 with TRBJ1-2; perhaps TRBD1 as D (5 bases). Between the trimmed V and J ends, which lost 5 bases and 0 bases, there was a span of 22 bases. Germline V gene data show CDR1 as LNHDA and CDR2 as SQIVND (reference sequence). This CDR3 has 18 residues. CDR3 bases read: TGTGCCAGTAGTCCTTGGCAATCCGGAGGGGTCGCTAACTATGGC. Protein sequence: CASSPWQSGGVANYG. The full CDR3 protein is CASSPWQSGGVANYGYTF. The full variable domain, rest sourced from reference TRBV19 and TRBJ1-2, is DGGITQSPKYLFRKEGQNVTLSCEQNLNHDAMYWYRQDPGQGLRLIYYSQIVNDFQKGDIAEGYSVSREKKESFPLTVTSAQKNPTAFYLCASSPWQSGGVANYGYTFGSGTRLTVV.

In regard to this clone: Read coverage stops 3 residues before the CDR3 terminus; the germline J gene supplies the remainder. This chain uses TRBV5-1 with TRBJ2-1; 10 nucleotides agree with TRBD1. Germline CDR1 and CDR2: SGHRS and YFSETQ. Trimming took 3 bases from V and 3 from J; bases not matched to a gene: 15. CDR3 length: 19 residues. This CDR3 is CASSSSRSSGDRGYNEQFF. The sequenced CDR3 bases are TGCGCCAGCAGCTCAAGCAGGTCAAGTGGGGACAGGGGCTACAATGAG.

Details on this clone: The read is 3 residues too short to cover the CDR3 end, so that end is filled in from the germline J gene. The chain has TRBV29-1 and TRBJ2-7; D perhaps matches TRBD2 (6 bases). Germline CDR1 is SQVTM and CDR2 is ANQGSEA. V was pared by 4 bases and J by 0 bases, with 10 bases between. This CDR3 comprises 13 residues. CDR3 protein: CSVVAGFSYEQYF. Incomplete CDR3 DNA: TGCAGCGTTGTGGCGGGGTTCTCCTACGAG.

With respect to this clone: The CDR3 end lies 3 residues beyond the end of the read and is filled in from the germline J gene. This chain links TRBV29-1 with TRBJ1-1; D might be TRBD1 (6 bases). The CDR3 is 12 residues long. Per germline, CDR1 SQVTM and CDR2 ANQGSEA. CDR3 bases read: TGCAGCGTTGATGAATGGGGGCTCGGA. Translated, it gives CSVDEWGLG. From start to end, the CDR3 is CSVDEWGLGAFF. The full variable domain, rest sourced from reference TRBV29-1 and TRBJ1-1, is SAVISQKPSRDICQRGTSLTIQCQVDSQVTMMFWYRQQPGQSLTLIATANQGSEATYESGFVIDKFPISRPNLTFSTLTVSNMSPEDSSIYLCSVDEWGLGAFFGQGTRLTVV.